The 32 T cell receptor beta chains below come from one sample, sequenced in a study of CD8+CD57+ T cells in acquired aplastic anemia. Profiling of TCR beta VDJ combinations and CDR3 sequences used genomic DNA as template. TCRdb re-called the reads through MiXCR, storing one row per CDR3 protein. The table shows some 220,000 distinct CDR3 sequences, with around 32% occurring only once. Sequencing was done on a sample of sorted CD4+, CD8+, or CD8+CD57+ T cells (not recorded which) from PBMCs. All receptors come from a human donor in good health, serving as a control.

This chain links TRBV5-6 with TRBJ1-6; D is unresolved. This CDR3 region has 17 residues. Between the trimmed V and J ends, which lost 2 bases and 1 base, there was a span of 13 bases. Germline values: CDR1 SGHDT, CDR2 YYEEEE. DNA of the CDR3: TGTGCCAGCAGCTTTTTTAGTTGGGCTTCCTATAATTCACCCCTCCACTTT. Translation gives CASSFFSWASYNSPLHF.

This clonotype has at least ten counts. The chain combines TRBV2 with TRBJ1-2; D ambiguous. Germline values: CDR1 SNHLY, CDR2 FYNNEI. V was cut by 4 bases and J by 4 bases, with 7 bases left in between. The CDR3 covers 12 residues. CDR3: CASSGGGYGYTF. CDR3 nucleotide sequence: TGTGCCAGCAGTGGAGGAGGCTATGGCTACACCTTC.

This clonotype was counted ten times or more. J is TRBJ2-2 and V is TRBV24-1, with no clear D. Trimming took off 6 bases at V and 0 bases at J, with 7 bases between the two ends. This CDR3 is 14 amino acids long. Per germline, CDR1 KGHDR and CDR2 SFDVKD. In DNA form, the CDR3 reads TGTGCCACCAGTTTCGGCGCGAACACCGGGGAGCTGTTTTTT. This gives the protein CATSFGANTGELFF.

The gene calls are TRBV24-1 and TRBJ1-4; 7 nucleotides align to TRBD1. The length of the CDR3 is 13 residues. With V trimmed by 10 bases and J by 7 bases, 8 bases remained unmatched. CDR1 is KGHDR and CDR2 is SFDVKD in the germline V gene. The CDR3, as DNA: TGTGCCACTCTGAGGGGGCGCGGTGAAAAACTGTTTTTT. It is translated as CATLRGRGEKLFF.

The CDR3 DNA reads TGTGCCAGCAGCCAATTACTAGCGGTTTCCTACGAGCAGTACTTC. It translates to CASSQLLAVSYEQYF. The J gene is TRBJ2-7, the V gene TRBV4-2; TRBD2 aligns across 8 bases. CDR3 length equals 15 residues. CDR1 is LGHNA and CDR2 is YNFKEQ in the germline V gene. V dropped 2 bases and J dropped 1; count of bases not matched to a gene: 4.

The rearrangement joins TRBV9 to TRBJ1-5; 8 bases are a match to TRBD1. The CDR3 length is 14 residues. CDR1 and CDR2 (germline): SGDLS, YYNGEE. The V gene end was trimmed by 4 bases and the J gene end by 5 bases; junction bases not matched to a gene: 5. The CDR3 coding sequence is TGTGCCAGCAGCCAAGGACAGGGAGATCAGCCCCAGCATTTT. Translated: CASSQGQGDQPQHF.

This clonotype was detected many times. V usage is TRBV4-2 and J usage is TRBJ1-2; the match to TRBD1 covers 7 bases. V lost 5 bases to trimming and J lost 1 base; unmatched junction nucleotides: 10. The CDR3 is 16 residues long. Germline V gene lookup returns CDR1 LGHNA and CDR2 YNFKEQ. CDR3: CASSKDGQALNYGYTF. For the CDR3, the DNA is TGTGCCAGCAGCAAGGATGGACAGGCTCTTAACTATGGCTACACCTTC.

This clonotype was recorded many times. This rearrangement joins TRBV5-1 to TRBJ2-3; tentatively, D is TRBD2 (6 bases). The CDR3 totals 14 residues. In germline, CDR1 is SGHRS, CDR2 YFSETQ. V was pared by 0 bases and J by 3 bases, with 8 bases between. The CDR3 DNA sequence: TGCGCCAGCAGCTTGGCGCTAGCGACAGATACGCAGTATTTT. This sequence encodes CASSLALATDTQYF.

This clonotype showed up just a few times. The J gene is TRBJ1-1, the V gene TRBV5-5, with D possibly being TRBD1 (6 bases). The CDR3 totals 15 residues. From germline, CDR1 is SGHKS and CDR2 YYEKEE (reference sequence). Trimming pared 1 base from V and 5 bases from J, leaving 15 bases between. CDR3 protein: CASSLTRGGRTEAFF. DNA of the CDR3: TGTGCCAGCAGCTTGACCAGGGGCGGGAGGACTGAAGCTTTCTTT.

This clonotype has at least ten counts. V is TRBV7-9 and J is TRBJ2-7; 10 bases fit TRBD2. Trimming cost V 5 bases and J 5 bases; bases outside gene matches: 9. The CDR3 consists of 15 residues. Germline CDR1 and CDR2: SEHNR and FQNEAQ (reference sequence). DNA for the CDR3: TGTGCCAGCAGCGAGAGCGGGAGGGCCTTAAACGAGCAGTACTTC. Amino acid sequence: CASSESGRALNEQYF.

V gene TRBV15 combines with J gene TRBJ2-1; 9 bases agree with TRBD1. Germline assignment: CDR1 LNHNV and CDR2 YYDKDF (reference sequence). Trimming took 10 bases from V and 7 from J; bases not matched to a gene: 8. There are 13 residues in the CDR3. The CDR3 here is CAINGQGKNEQFF. The CDR3, as DNA: TGTGCCATTAATGGACAGGGGAAAAATGAGCAGTTCTTC.

The J gene is TRBJ1-5, the V gene TRBV11-2, with 11 nucleotides matching TRBD1. Germline V lookup: CDR1 SGHAT, CDR2 FQNNGV. After removal of 0 bases from V and 7 bases from J, the junction contained 5 bases not matched to a gene. This CDR3 region has 16 residues. CDR3 DNA sequence: TGTGCCAGCAGCTTAGATCTGGGACAGGGGGAACAGCCCCAGCATTTT. Encoded protein: CASSLDLGQGEQPQHF.

The rearrangement links TRBV11-1 to TRBJ2-1; 11 bases align to TRBD1. Looked up from germline, CDR1 is SGHAT and CDR2 is FQDESV (reference sequence). The CDR3 spans 15 residues. V lost 5 bases to trimming and J lost 7 bases; unmatched junction nucleotides: 7. CDR3 protein: CASSPGTGGKNEQFF. For the CDR3, the DNA is TGTGCCAGCAGCCCCGGGACAGGGGGAAAAAATGAGCAGTTCTTC. Together with reference TRBV11-1 and TRBJ2-1, the CDR3 gives the full variable domain: EAEVAQSPRYKITEKSQAVAFWCDPISGHATLYWYRQILGQGPELLVQFQDESVVDDSQLPKDRFSAERLKGVDSTLKIQPAELGDSAMYLCASSPGTGGKNEQFFGPGTRLTVL.

This chain uses TRBV29-1 with TRBJ2-7, with D maybe TRBD1 (5 bases). Germline V lookup: CDR1 SQVTM, CDR2 ANQGSEA. CDR3 length: 11 residues. DNA of the CDR3: TGCAGTGCTAGGGGCAGTGTTGAGCAGTACTTC. Its translation: CSARGSVEQYF.

In this sample, this clonotype turned up many times. The chain combines TRBV12-3 or TRBV12-4 with TRBJ1-2; 7 positions agree with TRBD1. The CDR3 runs to 13 residues. The junction had 11 bases not matched to a gene; V was cut back by 8 bases and J by 8 bases. CDR3 nucleotides: TGTGCCAGCCACGGACAGGTCTTCGGGGGCTACACCTTC. Its translation is CASHGQVFGGYTF.

This clonotype was observed a handful of times. The chain joins TRBV11-1 to TRBJ2-7, with 11 bases that match TRBD1. J lost 1 base, V lost 3 bases, and 8 bases had no gene match. The germline V gene has CDR1 SGHAT and CDR2 FQDESV (reference sequence). CDR3 length equals 17 residues. CDR3 nucleotide sequence: TGTGCCAGCAGCTTCCGGGACAGGGGGGCGAGATCCTACGAGCAGTACTTC. Its translation: CASSFRDRGARSYEQYF.

The sample holds a few counts of this clonotype. The chain has TRBV6-1 and TRBJ2-7; 9 bases align to TRBD1. Germline CDR1 MNHNS, CDR2 SASEGT. V was clipped by 0 bases and J by 2 bases; unmatched bases: 2. The CDR3 has 15 amino acids. CDR3 loop: CASSEAGQGPYEQYF. CDR3 DNA: TGTGCCAGCAGTGAAGCGGGACAGGGTCCCTACGAGCAGTACTTC.

The chain recombines TRBV7-8 with TRBJ1-4, with a tentative D call TRBD1 (5 bases). Trimming shortened V by 5 bases and J by 5 bases, and 9 bases separated the two germline ends. CDR1 and CDR2 (germline): SGHVS, FQNEAQ. This CDR3 spans 13 amino acids. For the CDR3, the DNA is TGTGCCAGCAGCGCACAGGTGAATGAAAAACTGTTTTTT. It encodes CASSAQVNEKLFF. Full variable domain (missing parts from reference TRBV7-8 and TRBJ1-4): GAGVSQSPRYKVAKRGQDVALRCDPISGHVSLFWYQQALGQGPEFLTYFQNEAQLDKSGLPSDRFFAERPEGSVSTLKIQRTQQEDSAVYLCASSAQVNEKLFFGSGTQLSVL.

The chain employs TRBV2 and TRBJ2-7, with TRBD2 matching 10 bases. The ends lost 6 bases at V and 1 base at J; junction bases unmatched: 6. CDR3 size: 15 residues. Germline CDR1 and CDR2: SNHLY and FYNNEI. CDR3 loop: CASSPGTSASYEQYF. The DNA for the CDR3 is TGTGCCAGCAGCCCTGGGACTAGCGCGTCCTACGAGCAGTACTTC. Full variable domain (remainder filled in from reference TRBV2 and TRBJ2-7): EPEVTQTPSHQVTQMGQEVILRCVPISNHLYFYWYRQILGQKVEFLVSFYNNEISEKSEIFDDQFSVERPDGSNFTLKIRSTKLEDSAMYFCASSPGTSASYEQYFGPGTRLTVT.

About this clonotype itself: The junction and the germline gene differ at one end; a read error may be behind it. The chain uses TRBV30 and TRBJ2-5; no firm D call. The CDR3 consists of 13 residues. In germline, CDR1 is GTSNPN, CDR2 SVGIG (reference sequence). CDR3 protein: CAWSAVMKEIQYF. The CDR3, as DNA: TGTGCCTGGAGTGCAGTAATGAAAGAGATCCAGTACTTC.

This clonotype has a count of ten or more. This chain links TRBV7-2 with TRBJ2-1; 10 bases line up with TRBD2. Germline trimming cut 5 bases from V and 2 bases from J; bases unmatched to any gene: 3. Germline-derived CDR1 and CDR2 are SGHTA and FQGNSA. This CDR3 spans 15 amino acids. The CDR3 loop reads CASSLLAGPYNEQFF. Written as DNA, the CDR3 is TGTGCCAGCAGCCTACTAGCGGGGCCCTACAATGAGCAGTTCTTC.

This clonotype is a singleton in its sample. Here the CDR3 reads CASSRGTTTVNSPLHF. The CDR3 bases are TGTGCCAGTAGTAGGGGGACTACGACAGTGAATTCACCCCTCCACTTT. This chain connects TRBV19 to TRBJ1-6; weak D call: TRBD1 (5 bases). The CDR3 consists of 16 residues. Germline V gene lookup returns CDR1 LNHDA and CDR2 SQIVND (reference sequence). The V end lost 4 bases, the J end lost 7 bases, and 17 bases lay between the germline ends.

In its sample, this clonotype was seen many times. The chain links TRBV20-1 to TRBJ2-3; the match to TRBD2 covers 16 bases. The germline CDR1 and CDR2 sequences are DFQATT and SNEGSKA (reference sequence). Unmatched junction bases numbered 6, after V lost 3 bases and J lost 0 bases. The CDR3 length is 18 residues. The DNA for the CDR3 is TGCAGTGCTAGCTGGGGACTAGCGGGAGGGTATAGCACAGATACGCAGTATTTT. Residues: CSASWGLAGGYSTDTQYF.

This clonotype was seen repeatedly, ten times or more. The chain uses TRBV9 and TRBJ1-2, with TRBD1 as a possible D gene (6 bases). The CDR3 consists of 17 residues. Germline CDR1 is SGDLS and CDR2 is YYNGEE. V was shortened by 0 bases and J by 7 bases, with 22 bases between the two germline ends. The CDR3 sequence is CASSVGWGRGTRFGYTF. CDR3 DNA: TGTGCCAGCAGCGTAGGGTGGGGCAGGGGAACGAGGTTTGGCTACACCTTC.

This clonotype has at least ten counts. This chain links TRBV7-2 with TRBJ1-2; unclear D gene. The CDR3 extends over 13 amino acids. Per germline, CDR1 SGHTA and CDR2 FQGNSA. V gave up 3 bases and J gave up 4 bases, with 9 bases separating them. CDR3 region: CASSFDPSYGYTF. CDR3 nucleotide sequence: TGTGCCAGCAGCTTCGACCCTTCCTATGGCTACACCTTC.

At least ten counts were recorded for this clonotype. The CDR3 here is CASSITTGYEQFF. The CDR3 nucleotides read TGTGCCAGCAGCATCACCACAGGGTATGAGCAGTTCTTC. This chain joins TRBV7-8 and TRBJ2-1, with a tentative D call TRBD1 (6 bases). CDR1 and CDR2 from the germline V gene are SGHVS and FQNEAQ. V lost 5 bases and J lost 8, with 13 bases in between. The CDR3 consists of 13 residues.

This clonotype was counted at least ten times. The chain employs TRBV2 and TRBJ1-2; 8 bases are shared with TRBD1. The CDR3 consists of 15 residues. Trimming cost V 4 bases and J 4 bases; bases outside gene matches: 8. Germline V lookup: CDR1 SNHLY, CDR2 FYNNEI. CDR3 DNA sequence: TGTGCCAGCAGTGGTTCAGGGGGCAGTAGCTATGGCTACACCTTC. Protein sequence: CASSGSGGSSYGYTF.

This clonotype has ten or more counts. The rearrangement links TRBV2 to TRBJ1-4, with TRBD1 matching over 8 bases. The V and J ends lost 5 bases and 5 bases, in that order; junction bases with no gene match: 4. The CDR3 is made up of 14 amino acids. Germline V gene lookup returns CDR1 SNHLY and CDR2 FYNNEI. The CDR3 reads CASSPTGVNEKLFF. Here the CDR3 DNA reads TGTGCCAGCAGTCCGACAGGGGTGAATGAAAAACTGTTTTTT.

This clonotype was detected many times. The rearrangement joins TRBV30 to TRBJ1-6, with D maybe TRBD1 (5 bases). The CDR3 covers 14 residues. The V end was cut by 1 base, the J end by 14 bases, with 18 bases between. Germline loops: CDR1 GTSNPN, CDR2 SVGIG (reference sequence). The CDR3 DNA follows: TGTGCCTGGAGTGACGGGACGGGCTCATGGACCCTCCACTTT. Amino acid sequence: CAWSDGTGSWTLHF.

This clonotype was seen ten or more times. The chain uses TRBV7-9 and TRBJ1-2, with 10 bases aligning to TRBD1. The CDR3 has 15 residues. Trimming at V came to 5 bases and at J to 4 bases, leaving 7 bases not matched to a gene. CDR1 is SEHNR, CDR2 FQNEAQ, per germline (reference sequence). CDR3 bases: TGTGCCAGCAGCCCGACAGGGGGCTTGGGCTATGGCTACACCTTC. Translating it yields CASSPTGGLGYGYTF.

J is TRBJ2-5 and V is TRBV7-2; possibly TRBD2 for D (6 bases). The germline V and J ends were trimmed by 11 bases and 5 bases, with 9 bases remaining between them. CDR1 is SGHTA and CDR2 is FQGNSA in the germline V gene. The CDR3 runs 10 residues. CDR3 loop: CAAGRETQYF. CDR3 nucleotide sequence: TGTGCCGCGGGACGGGAGACCCAGTACTTC.

In its sample, this clonotype was seen many times. J is TRBJ1-6 and V is TRBV6-6, with 7 bases that match TRBD1. The CDR3 spans 15 residues. CDR1 MNHNY and CDR2 SVGAGI come from the germline V gene (reference sequence). V lost 1 base and J lost 5; bases outside the gene matches: 2. The CDR3 sequence is CASSYYRGNNSPLHF. In nucleotides, the CDR3 is TGTGCCAGCAGTTACTACAGGGGTAATAATTCACCCCTCCACTTT.